These T cell receptor beta chains were read from a single sample in a study of T-cell memory formation after mild COVID-19. In TCRdb, the 5' RACE reads were re-called with MiXCR into one record per CDR3 protein. The profile shows over 150,000 distinct CDR3 sequences, 20% to 25% of them singletons. Sequenced material: PBMCs or a T cell subset sorted from them (not recorded which). The receptors originated from an adult woman who had mild COVID-19 (a few samples of this study predate the infection). Cell type and time point are not known. Each CDR3 is given with its conserved first and last residue. D genes are given only for firm matches. Not every row has a clone size; where given, it reads once, few, many or a size class.

v_gene: TRBV29-1; d_gene: NA; abundance: NA; j_gene: TRBJ2-2; CDR3nt: TGCAGCGTCCGACGGGGAGACTTCACCGGGGAGCTGTTTTTT; CDR3aa: CSVRRGDFTGELFF
v_gene: TRBV13; d_gene: TRBD2; abundance: once; j_gene: TRBJ2-7; CDR3nt: TGTGACAGCAGCTTAAGGGCGGGAGTGTACGAGCAGTACTTC; CDR3aa: CDSSLRAGVYEQYF
v_gene: TRBV2; d_gene: NA; abundance: NA; j_gene: TRBJ2-1; CDR3nt: TGTGCCAGCAGTGAATTGGGGGGGCCGGCCTACAATGAGCAGTTCTTC; CDR3aa: CASSELGGPAYNEQFF
v_gene: TRBV20-1; d_gene: TRBD2; abundance: once; j_gene: TRBJ2-3; CDR3nt: TGCAGTGCTAGAGACGTTGTAGCGGGGGGAATCATCACAGATACGCAGTATTTT; CDR3aa: CSARDVVAGGIITDTQYF
v_gene: TRBV24-1; d_gene: TRBD1; abundance: few; j_gene: TRBJ2-3; CDR3nt: TGTGCCACCAGTGCGGACAGGGAACCAATGATGGCAGATACGCAGTATTTT; CDR3aa: CATSADREPMMADTQYF
v_gene: TRBV7-9; d_gene: NA; abundance: few; j_gene: TRBJ2-3; CDR3nt: TGTGCCAGCAGGGACAGCGCAGATACGCAGTATTTT; CDR3aa: CASRDSADTQYF
v_gene: TRBV7-9; d_gene: TRBD2; abundance: many; j_gene: TRBJ2-3; CDR3nt: TGTGCCAGCAGCTCAGATCCGGGACTAGCGCCAGATACGCAGTATTTT; CDR3aa: CASSSDPGLAPDTQYF
v_gene: TRBV9; d_gene: NA; abundance: few; j_gene: TRBJ2-7; CDR3nt: TGTGCCAGCAGCCAAGAGGGGGGGGTCGACGAGCAGTACTTC; CDR3aa: CASSQEGGVDEQYF
v_gene: TRBV29-1; d_gene: NA; abundance: few; j_gene: TRBJ2-2; CDR3nt: TGCAGCGTTTTTTTTAGAACCGGGGAGCTGTTTTTT; CDR3aa: CSVFFRTGELFF
v_gene: TRBV24-1; d_gene: TRBD1; abundance: NA; j_gene: TRBJ1-2; CDR3nt: TGTGCCACCAGTCATTGGGGGACAGGCGATAGCTATGGCTACACCTTC; CDR3aa: CATSHWGTGDSYGYTF
v_gene: TRBV29-1; d_gene: TRBD1; abundance: NA; j_gene: TRBJ2-5; CDR3nt: TGCAGCGTCGAGGGGGCGTTGGGAGAGACCCAGTACTTC; CDR3aa: CSVEGALGETQYF
v_gene: TRBV5-1; d_gene: TRBD1; abundance: NA; j_gene: TRBJ2-4; CDR3nt: TGCGCCAGCAGCATAAGACAGGGGTCGCACAAAAACATTCAGTACTTC; CDR3aa: CASSIRQGSHKNIQYF
v_gene: TRBV5-1; d_gene: TRBD1; abundance: few; j_gene: TRBJ2-7; CDR3nt: TGCGCCAGCAGCTGGAACAGGGGTAGCTCCTACGAGCAGTACTTC; CDR3aa: CASSWNRGSSYEQYF
v_gene: TRBV7-9; d_gene: NA; abundance: few; j_gene: TRBJ2-7; CDR3nt: TGTGCCAGCAGCTTAGGGCCAGGGGACTACGAGCAGTACTTC; CDR3aa: CASSLGPGDYEQYF
v_gene: TRBV6-2/TRBV6-3; d_gene: TRBD1; abundance: many; j_gene: TRBJ1-1; CDR3nt: TGTGCCAGCAGTTTGAGGGGGCCGAACACTGAAGCTTTCTTT; CDR3aa: CASSLRGPNTEAFF
v_gene: TRBV27; d_gene: NA; abundance: NA; j_gene: TRBJ2-5; CDR3nt: TGTGCCAGCACTTCAGGGGGGGGAGGAGAGACCCAGTACTTC; CDR3aa: CASTSGGGGETQYF
v_gene: TRBV29-1; d_gene: TRBD1; abundance: NA; j_gene: TRBJ2-7; CDR3nt: TGCAGCTACCGGGACAGGGTATCCTACGAGCAGTACTTC; CDR3aa: CSYRDRVSYEQYF
v_gene: TRBV27; d_gene: TRBD2; abundance: NA; j_gene: TRBJ2-7; CDR3nt: TGTGCCAGCGCCAGCGGGGTAGTCTACGAGCAGTACTTC; CDR3aa: CASASGVVYEQYF
v_gene: TRBV20-1; d_gene: TRBD1; abundance: NA; j_gene: TRBJ1-2; CDR3nt: TGCAGTGCTGTACGCTACTCGGGACAGGGGGCGTACTCCAACTATGGCTACACCTTC; CDR3aa: CSAVRYSGQGAYSNYGYTF
v_gene: TRBV11-2; d_gene: TRBD1; abundance: NA; j_gene: TRBJ2-7; CDR3nt: TGTGCCAGCAGCAAGACAGGGGACGAGCAGTACTTC; CDR3aa: CASSKTGDEQYF
v_gene: TRBV19; d_gene: NA; abundance: few; j_gene: TRBJ2-1; CDR3nt: TGTGCCAGTAGCTCCTCGGGGTACAGTGAGCAGTTCTTC; CDR3aa: CASSSSGYSEQFF
v_gene: TRBV2; d_gene: TRBD1; abundance: NA; j_gene: TRBJ1-1; CDR3nt: TGTGCCAGCAGTGACGCCGGGACAGCCTACACTGAAGCTTTCTTT; CDR3aa: CASSDAGTAYTEAFF
v_gene: TRBV6-5; d_gene: TRBD1; abundance: few; j_gene: TRBJ1-2; CDR3nt: TGTGCCAGCAGTTACGTGGACAGGGCTGGCTACACCTTC; CDR3aa: CASSYVDRAGYTF
v_gene: TRBV12-3/TRBV12-4; d_gene: TRBD2; abundance: NA; j_gene: TRBJ2-1; CDR3nt: TGTGCCAGCAGTCAACTAGCGGATGACTACAATGAGCAGTTCTTC; CDR3aa: CASSQLADDYNEQFF
v_gene: TRBV15; d_gene: NA; abundance: many; j_gene: TRBJ2-2; CDR3nt: TGTGCCACCAGCAGTGGTCTACTAATGCCTGCCGGGGAGCTGTTTTTT; CDR3aa: CATSSGLLMPAGELFF